A single sample gave rise to the 27 T cell receptor beta chains below, sequenced in a study of blood T cell repertoires in COVID-19. This table comes from immunoSEQ multiplex PCR, and its TCRdb copy is limited to in-frame clones, with some not included. Here the sample spans 250,000 or so clones, around 86% being singletons. The source material was peripheral blood. The receptors stem from a man aged 35 to 55 with active or convalescent COVID-19.

The chain recombines TRBV4-1 with TRBJ2-1, with 8 bases that match TRBD2. V shed 3 bases and J 4 bases; nucleotides not matched to a gene: 8. In germline, CDR1 is MGHRA, CDR2 YSYEKL. The CDR3 length is 16 residues. The CDR3 coding sequence is TGCGCCAGCAGCCATGTCGGGGGGGGGCTGTACAATGAGCAGTTCTTC. This translates into CASSHVGGGLYNEQFF.

The gene calls are TRBV5-1 and TRBJ2-7; 11 bases align to TRBD1. The germline V gene encodes CDR1 SGHRS and CDR2 YFSETQ. The CDR3 totals 14 residues. With 4 bases clipped from V and 6 bases from J, the junction kept 6 bases outside the gene matches. DNA of the CDR3: TGCGCCAGCAGCCCGGGACAGGGGGTGGGCGAGCAGTACTTC. It yields the protein CASSPGQGVGEQYF.

The J gene is TRBJ2-1, the V gene TRBV14; 9 bases fit TRBD2. The junction had 11 bases not matched to a gene; V was cut back by 4 bases and J by 10 bases. Germline-derived CDR1 and CDR2 are SGHDN and FVKESK. The CDR3 runs 15 residues. CDR3 residues: CASSRFSGLAPEQFF. The CDR3 DNA follows: TGTGCCAGCAGCCGCTTTTCCGGACTAGCGCCAGAGCAGTTCTTC.

The chain combines TRBV27 with TRBJ1-2, with D unresolved. V lost 8 bases and J lost 8, with 18 bases in between. This CDR3 is 13 amino acids long. Germline V gene lookup returns CDR1 MNHEY and CDR2 SMNVEV (reference sequence). The CDR3 sequence: CASRARGGIGYTF. CDR3 in DNA: TGTGCCAGCCGGGCCCGTGGCGGGATCGGCTACACCTTC.

The genes are TRBV12-1 and TRBJ1-5. TRBV12-1 is reported as a pseudogene. This CDR3 is built from 15 residues. This CDR3 is CASSCLRNSNQPQHF. The CDR3, as DNA: TGTGCCAGCAGCTGCCTGCGTAATAGCAATCAGCCCCAGCATTTT.

The V gene is TRBV30, the J gene TRBJ1-5; D unresolved. CDR1 GTSNPN and CDR2 SVGIG come from the germline V gene (reference sequence). V lost 0 bases to trimming and J lost 1 base, with 10 bases between them. This CDR3 is built from 15 residues. CDR3 coding DNA: TGTGCCTGGAGTGTCCCGGACTTAAGCAATCAGCCCCAGCATTTT. Translation: CAWSVPDLSNQPQHF.

Concerning this clone itself: Other nucleotide sequences in the sample specify the same CDR3. The rearrangement uses TRBV7-7 and TRBJ2-1; maybe TRBD1 (6 bases). The CDR3 sequence is 13 residues long. CDR1 and CDR2 from the germline V gene are SSHAT and FNYEAQ (reference sequence). The V gene lost 1 base and the J gene lost 5 bases, with 6 bases spanning the gap. This CDR3 reads CASSLDRDNEQFF. DNA of the CDR3: TGTGCCAGCAGCTTAGACAGGGACAATGAGCAGTTCTTC.

A note on this clone: The DNA is left out, because the CDR3 cannot be placed on it with certainty; the CDR3 is given as TCRdb lists it. This sequence joins TRBV9 and TRBJ1-1; whether TRBD1, the table's D call, matches the DNA was not checked. The CDR3 is 13 amino acids long, termini counted. Germline values: CDR1 SGDLS, CDR2 YYNGEE. The CDR3 spells CASSVQGVLKLSF.

The CDR3 here is CASSLFSGKDLNEQFF. The DNA of the CDR3 is TGTGCCAGCAGTTTATTCTCCGGGAAGGATCTCAATGAGCAGTTCTTC. The genes are TRBV27 and TRBJ2-1; D perhaps matches TRBD2 (5 bases). V shed 1 base and J shed 6 bases, with 16 bases lying between them. Germline V CDR1 and CDR2: MNHEY, SMNVEV (reference sequence). This CDR3 is 16 amino acids long.

The rearrangement joins TRBV24-1 to TRBJ2-3; D might be TRBD1 (5 bases). The ends were cut back, 7 bases at V and 4 bases at J, with 14 bases in the middle. The CDR3 extends over 14 amino acids. Germline CDR1 is KGHDR and CDR2 is SFDVKD. CDR3 in amino acids: CATSTSQGPDTQYF. The CDR3 coding sequence is TGTGCCACCAGCACGTCCCAGGGCCCAGATACGCAGTATTTT.

In this sample, this clone turned up once. This chain joins TRBV12-3 or TRBV12-4 and TRBJ1-1, with D possibly being TRBD1 (6 bases). Deletions cut 5 bases from V and 6 bases from J, with 10 bases between. The CDR3 sequence is 12 residues long. The DNA of the CDR3 is TGTGCCAGCAGTCGCAGGGGATCTGAAGCTTTCTTT. This translates into CASSRRGSEAFF.

This rearrangement joins TRBV5-1 to TRBJ1-2; possibly TRBD1 for D (5 bases). V lost 0 bases and J lost 8, with 26 bases in between. The CDR3 has 18 amino acids. The V gene's germline CDR1 is SGHRS and CDR2 YFSETQ. CDR3 DNA: TGCGCCAGCAGCTTGGTAGTGAGTATGGGGGGACCGCTCGGAGGCTACACCTTC. It codes for CASSLVVSMGGPLGGYTF.

The chain is built from TRBV6-1 and TRBJ1-1; D is uncertain. This CDR3 region has 18 residues. V was pared by 2 bases and J by 2 bases, with 21 bases between. Germline lookup yields CDR1 MNHNS and CDR2 SASEGT. The CDR3 loop is CASSEPPVMLEGNTEAFF. The CDR3, as DNA: TGTGCCAGCAGTGAACCACCTGTCATGTTAGAGGGAAACACTGAAGCTTTCTTT.

J is TRBJ2-5 and V is TRBV11-3; 12 bases line up with TRBD1. The germline V gene encodes CDR1 SGHNT and CDR2 YENEEA. J lost 4 bases, V lost 5 bases, and 8 bases had no gene match. This CDR3 comprises 16 residues. The DNA for the CDR3 is TGTGCCAGCAGCGGGCGCGCGGGACAGGGGGCAGAGACCCAGTACTTC. It translates to CASSGRAGQGAETQYF.

The chain recombines TRBV2 with TRBJ1-2; D is uncertain. The CDR3 is 14 amino acids. The V gene lost 8 bases and the J gene lost 2 bases, with 15 bases spanning the gap. CDR1 SNHLY and CDR2 FYNNEI come from the germline V gene. This CDR3 reads CASETEYSNYGYTF. The CDR3 DNA reads TGTGCCAGCGAAACAGAGTATTCCAACTATGGCTACACCTTC. Together with reference TRBV2 and TRBJ1-2, the CDR3 gives the full variable domain: EPEVTQTPSHQVTQMGQEVILRCVPISNHLYFYWYRQILGQKVEFLVSFYNNEISEKSEIFDDQFSVERPDGSNFTLKIRSTKLEDSAMYFCASETEYSNYGYTFGSGTRLTVV.

The rearrangement joins TRBV5-4 to TRBJ2-7, with 7 bases identical to TRBD2. The CDR3 spans 16 residues. The ends lost 5 bases at V and 2 bases at J; junction bases unmatched: 13. Per the germline V gene, CDR1 is SGHNT and CDR2 is YYREEE (reference sequence). CDR3 DNA sequence: TGTGCCAGCAGAATGGGGGGGACGGGTACCACCTACGAGCAGTACTTC. This translates into CASRMGGTGTTYEQYF.

V usage is TRBV9 and J usage is TRBJ2-2; TRBD1 agrees at 9 bases. The CDR3 contains 15 residues. Germline-derived CDR1 and CDR2 are SGDLS and YYNGEE. The junction had 3 bases not matched to a gene; V was cut back by 0 bases and J by 6 bases. The CDR3 protein is CASSVDTGGAGELFF. The CDR3 coding sequence is TGTGCCAGCAGCGTAGACACAGGGGGCGCCGGGGAGCTGTTTTTT.

Regarding this clone: An end of the junction does not agree with germline; a read error may underlie this. The chain couples TRBV3-1 (or the pseudogene TRBV3-2) to TRBJ2-3, with 7 bases identical to TRBD1. The CDR3 is 13 amino acids. CDR1 and CDR2 from the germline V gene are LGHDT and YNNKEL (reference sequence). The CDR3 here is CASSPGSKGARVF. The CDR3 region has the DNA TGTGCCAGCAGCCCGGGTAGCAAGGGGGCGCGAGTTTTT.

This clone was seen a single time. This chain uses TRBV2 with TRBJ2-1, with TRBD1 identical over 9 bases. With V trimmed by 7 bases and J by 5 bases, 9 bases remained unmatched. The CDR3 is 15 residues long. Per germline, CDR1 SNHLY and CDR2 FYNNEI. As DNA, the CDR3 is TGTGCCAGCATGAACCTGGACAGGGGACACAATGAGCAGTTCTTC. The encoded protein is CASMNLDRGHNEQFF. The variable domain in full, with the rest retrieved from reference TRBV2 and TRBJ2-1, is EPEVTQTPSHQVTQMGQEVILRCVPISNHLYFYWYRQILGQKVEFLVSFYNNEISEKSEIFDDQFSVERPDGSNFTLKIRSTKLEDSAMYFCASMNLDRGHNEQFFGPGTRLTVL.

The chain joins TRBV6-8 to TRBJ1-3; no clear D gene. Germline values: CDR1 MNHGY, CDR2 SAAAGT. Trimming pared 8 bases from V and 0 bases from J, leaving 14 bases between. The CDR3 is 15 amino acids. The CDR3 region is CASPGQASSGNTIYF. The CDR3, as DNA: TGTGCCAGCCCCGGTCAGGCAAGCTCTGGAAACACCATATATTTT.

This clone showed up just a few times. The chain recombines TRBV19 with TRBJ2-1; D not resolved. Germline CDR1 LNHDA, CDR2 SQIVND (reference sequence). This CDR3 is built from 14 residues. V was clipped by 5 bases and J by 6 bases, with 14 bases between them. Here the CDR3 DNA reads TGTGCCAGTAGTCTCGCCCCACCGGGCAATGAGCAGTTCTTC. This sequence encodes CASSLAPPGNEQFF.

The chain's CDR3 is CASSLRGGGVDTQYF. DNA of the CDR3: TGCGCCAGCAGCTTGCGTGGCGGAGGGGTAGATACGCAGTATTTT. The rearrangement links TRBV5-1 to TRBJ2-3; possible D gene TRBD2, 6 bases. The CDR3 spans 15 residues. The germline gives CDR1 SGHRS, CDR2 YFSETQ. V was clipped by 1 base and J by 5 bases, with 14 bases between them.

The chain employs TRBV6-5 and TRBJ1-2, with 7 bases fitting TRBD1. V gave up 0 bases and J gave up 6 bases; unmatched junction bases: 10. The CDR3 spans 16 residues. Looked up from germline, CDR1 is MNHEY and CDR2 is SVGAGI. CDR3: CASSYSTATGLNGYTF. In DNA form, the CDR3 reads TGTGCCAGCAGTTACTCGACCGCGACAGGGTTAAATGGCTACACCTTC.

The chain carries TRBV27 and TRBJ1-5, with D tentatively TRBD1 (5 bases). CDR3 length equals 15 residues. V lost 6 bases to trimming and J lost 3 bases, with 15 bases between them. The germline gives CDR1 MNHEY, CDR2 SMNVEV (reference sequence). The CDR3 is CASSLGTGLNQPQHF. The CDR3 coding sequence is TGTGCCAGCAGCCTCGGAACAGGCCTCAATCAGCCCCAGCATTTT.

The V and J genes are TRBV18 and TRBJ2-7, with a weak D call TRBD1 (6 bases). This CDR3 is built from 14 residues. Trimming removed 2 bases from V and 6 bases from J, with 14 bases in between. Per germline, CDR1 KGHSH and CDR2 LQKENI. This CDR3 reads CASSPGTWVGEQYF. The CDR3, as DNA: TGTGCCAGCTCACCAGGGACATGGGTCGGCGAGCAGTACTTC.

The rearrangement links TRBV4-1 to TRBJ1-1; TRBD1 might be the D (6 bases). Trimming took 1 base from V and 4 from J, leaving 13 bases between them. The CDR3 has 15 amino acids. Germline V gene lookup returns CDR1 MGHRA and CDR2 YSYEKL. The CDR3 sequence is CASSQAGRGSTEAFF. For the CDR3, the DNA is TGCGCCAGCAGCCAAGCGGGCAGGGGATCCACTGAAGCTTTCTTT.

V is TRBV19 and J is TRBJ1-2; maybe TRBD1 (6 bases). The CDR3 loop spans 13 amino acids. Germline V gene lookup returns CDR1 LNHDA and CDR2 SQIVND (reference sequence). The V and J ends lost 5 bases and 8 bases respectively, with 15 bases between them. The CDR3 bases are TGTGCCAGTAGTTCAGGGGCGGCTTTGGGCTACACCTTC. Translating gives CASSSGAALGYTF.